This T cell receptor beta chain was recorded in a study of shared clonotypes between healthy human individuals. Profiling relied on immunoSEQ multiplex PCR, and the TCRdb table lists in-frame clones only, not all of them. The table lists 1.6 million or so clones, just under 99% of them singletons. About this clone: Its cognate antigen is unknown.

The CDR3 contains 13 residues. CDR1 SGHKS and CDR2 YYEKEE come from the germline V gene (reference sequence). V was pared by 4 bases and J by 8 bases, with 6 bases of the junction left unmatched. Study conclusions and caveats: A small donor pool kept down the genetic and exposure-history diversity that was represented.

The chain has TRBV5-5 and TRBJ2-3; 8 positions agree with TRBD1. The sequence derives from a man under 40 in good health. Sequenced: naive CD4+ T cells sorted from blood. The sample's subset: CD45RA+ positively selected. The CDR3 reads CASSGTGKVTQYF. The CDR3 bases are TGTGCCAGCAGCGGGACAGGCAAGGTTACGCAGTATTTT. The complete variable domain, with remaining parts taken from reference TRBV5-5 and TRBJ2-3, reads DAGVTQSPTHLIKTRGQQVTLRCSPISGHKSVSWYQQVLGQGPQFIFQYYEKEERGRGNFPDRFSARQFPNYSSELNVNALLLGDSALYLCASSGTGKVTQYFGPGTRLTVL.